The present T cell receptor (beta chain) was sequenced within a study of blood T cell repertoires in COVID-19. On the study more broadly: The samples span acute and convalescent COVID-19 from the United States, Italy and Spain.

In the authors' workflow: By means of reference gene primer amplification, nucleated cell counts were estimated. The table came from immunoSEQ multiplex PCR; TCRdb's copy has only in-frame clones and leaves some out. The V and J calls and clone size are taken from that table; D and trimming were inferred from the DNA. The sample records 65,000 or so clones, under 95% being singletons. This CDR3 has 16 amino acids. CDR1 is SEHNR, CDR2 FQNEAQ, per germline (reference sequence). V dropped 5 bases and J dropped 1 base, with 17 bases sitting between them. The gene calls are TRBV7-9 and TRBJ1-2; the D is unclear. Specimen: peripheral blood. This receptor was taken from a man aged 55 to 70 with acute or convalescent COVID-19. CDR3 sequence reads: CASSRGRGNDNYGYTF. CDR3 nucleotide sequence: TGTGCCAGCAGCCGGGGTCGTGGAAACGATAACTATGGCTACACCTTC.